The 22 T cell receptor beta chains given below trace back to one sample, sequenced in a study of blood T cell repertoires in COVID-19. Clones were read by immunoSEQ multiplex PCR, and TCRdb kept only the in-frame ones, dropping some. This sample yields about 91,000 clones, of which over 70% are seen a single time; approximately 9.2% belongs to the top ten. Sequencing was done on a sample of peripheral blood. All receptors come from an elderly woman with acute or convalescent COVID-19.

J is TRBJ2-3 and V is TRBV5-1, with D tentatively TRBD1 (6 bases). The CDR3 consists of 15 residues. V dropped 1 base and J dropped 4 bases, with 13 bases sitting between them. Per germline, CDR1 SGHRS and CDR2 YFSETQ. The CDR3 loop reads CASSLYVDRPDTQYF. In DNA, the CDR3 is TGCGCCAGCAGCTTGTATGTTGACAGGCCAGATACGCAGTATTTT.

CDR3 DNA sequence: TGTGCCAGCGAGACAGGGTCTAATGAAAAACTGTTTTTT. Translated, it gives CASETGSNEKLFF. The rearrangement links TRBV18 to TRBJ1-4, with 7 positions matching TRBD1. V trimming: 8 bases; J trimming: 3 bases; junction bases outside the gene matches: 3. The CDR3 length is 13 residues. CDR1 and CDR2 from the germline V gene are KGHSH and LQKENI. Complete variable domain (other parts from reference TRBV18 and TRBJ1-4): NAGVMQNPRHLVRRRGQEARLRCSPMKGHSHVYWYRQLPEEGLKFMVYLQKENIIDESGMPKERFSAEFPKEGPSILRIQQVVRGDSAAYFCASETGSNEKLFFGSGTQLSVL.

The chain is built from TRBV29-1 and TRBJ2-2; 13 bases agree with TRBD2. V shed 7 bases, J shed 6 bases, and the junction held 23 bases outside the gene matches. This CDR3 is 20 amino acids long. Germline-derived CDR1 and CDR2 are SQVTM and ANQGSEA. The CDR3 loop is CSARDVGTSGTNQRPGELFF. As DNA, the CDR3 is TGCAGCGCTAGAGACGTGGGGACTAGCGGGACCAACCAACGTCCCGGGGAGCTGTTTTTT.

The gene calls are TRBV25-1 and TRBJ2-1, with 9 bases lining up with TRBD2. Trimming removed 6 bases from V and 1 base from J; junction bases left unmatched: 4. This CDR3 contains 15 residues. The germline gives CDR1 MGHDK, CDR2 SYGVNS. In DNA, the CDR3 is TGTGCCAGCAGGGTTAGCGGGAGTTCCTACAATGAGCAGTTCTTC. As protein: CASRVSGSSYNEQFF. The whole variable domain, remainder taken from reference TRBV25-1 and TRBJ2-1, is EADIYQTPRYLVIGTGKKITLECSQTMGHDKMYWYQQDPGMELHLIHYSYGVNSTEKGDLSSESTVSRIRTEHFPLTLESARPSHTSQYLCASRVSGSSYNEQFFGPGTRLTVL.

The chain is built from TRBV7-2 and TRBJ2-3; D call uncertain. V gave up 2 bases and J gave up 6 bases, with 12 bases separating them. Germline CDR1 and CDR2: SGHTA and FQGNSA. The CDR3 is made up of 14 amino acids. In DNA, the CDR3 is TGTGCCAGCAGCTTAAGTTCCTTCGCGGATACGCAGTATTTT. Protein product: CASSLSSFADTQYF. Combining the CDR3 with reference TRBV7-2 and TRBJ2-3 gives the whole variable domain GAGVSQSPSNKVTEKGKDVELRCDPISGHTALYWYRQSLGQGLEFLIYFQGNSAPDKSGLPSDRFSAERTGGSVSTLTIQRTQQEDSAVYLCASSLSSFADTQYFGPGTRLTVL.

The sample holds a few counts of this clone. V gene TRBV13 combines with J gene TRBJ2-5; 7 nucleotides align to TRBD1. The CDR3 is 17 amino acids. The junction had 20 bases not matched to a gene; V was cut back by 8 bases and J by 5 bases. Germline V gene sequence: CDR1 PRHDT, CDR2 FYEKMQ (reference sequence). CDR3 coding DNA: TGTGCCAGCCGAGACAGGGCCCAGACCACAGCGAGGGAGACCCAGTACTTC. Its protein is CASRDRAQTTARETQYF. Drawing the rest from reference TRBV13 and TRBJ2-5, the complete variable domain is AAGVIQSPRHLIKEKRETATLKCYPIPRHDTVYWYQQGPGQDPQFLISFYEKMQSDKGSIPDRFSAQQFSDYHSELNMSSLELGDSALYFCASRDRAQTTARETQYFGPGTRLLVL.

CDR3 sequence: CASSAGPGDTEAFF. The CDR3 bases are TGCGCCAGCAGCGCCGGACCGGGGGACACTGAAGCTTTCTTT. The chain employs TRBV5-1 and TRBJ1-1; TRBD1 is a possible D gene (5 bases). The CDR3 is 14 amino acids. The V and J ends lost 4 bases and 3 bases respectively, with 13 bases between them. CDR1 and CDR2 from the germline V gene are SGHRS and YFSETQ.

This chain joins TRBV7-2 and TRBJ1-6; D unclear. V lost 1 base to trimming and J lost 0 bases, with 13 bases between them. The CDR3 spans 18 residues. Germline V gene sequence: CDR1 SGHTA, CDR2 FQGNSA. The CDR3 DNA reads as TGTGCCAGCAGCTTAGGCGGCAGTATGAGCTCCTATAATTCACCCCTCCACTTT. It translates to CASSLGGSMSSYNSPLHF.

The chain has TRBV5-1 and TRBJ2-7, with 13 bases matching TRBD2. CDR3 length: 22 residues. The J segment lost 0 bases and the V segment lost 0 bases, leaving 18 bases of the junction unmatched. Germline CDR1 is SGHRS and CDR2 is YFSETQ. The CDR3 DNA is TGCGCCAGCAGCTTGGCAATGACTAGCGGGGGGCACACACATGATAGCTCCTACGAGCAGTACTTC. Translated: CASSLAMTSGGHTHDSSYEQYF.

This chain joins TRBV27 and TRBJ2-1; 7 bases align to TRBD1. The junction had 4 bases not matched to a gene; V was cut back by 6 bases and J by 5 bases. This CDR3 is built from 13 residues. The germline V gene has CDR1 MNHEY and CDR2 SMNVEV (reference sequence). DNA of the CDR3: TGTGCCAGCAGGAGACAGGGAAACAATGAGCAGTTCTTC. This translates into CASRRQGNNEQFF.

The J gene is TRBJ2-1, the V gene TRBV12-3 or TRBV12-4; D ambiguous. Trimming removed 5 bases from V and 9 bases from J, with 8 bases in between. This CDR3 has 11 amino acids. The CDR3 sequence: CASSHRFEQFF. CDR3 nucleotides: TGTGCCAGCAGTCACAGATTTGAGCAGTTCTTC.

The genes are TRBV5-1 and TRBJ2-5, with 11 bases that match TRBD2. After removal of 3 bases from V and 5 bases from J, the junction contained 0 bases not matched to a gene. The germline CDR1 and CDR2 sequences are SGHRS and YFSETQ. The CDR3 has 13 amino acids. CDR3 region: CASSWTSGETQYF. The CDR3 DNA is TGCGCCAGCAGCTGGACTAGCGGGGAGACCCAGTACTTC.

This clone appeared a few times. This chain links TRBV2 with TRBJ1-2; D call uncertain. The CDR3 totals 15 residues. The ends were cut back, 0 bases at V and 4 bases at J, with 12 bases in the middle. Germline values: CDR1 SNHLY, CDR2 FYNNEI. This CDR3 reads CASSEARDTSYGYTF. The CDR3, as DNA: TGTGCCAGCAGTGAAGCGCGTGACACTTCCTATGGCTACACCTTC.

Here the CDR3 DNA reads TGTGCCAGCAGAGGACTAGCGGGGGGCCCGTGGCAGTACTTC. Protein sequence: CASRGLAGGPWQYF. V is TRBV2 and J is TRBJ2-7; 14 bases fit TRBD2. The CDR3 contains 14 residues. Germline V CDR1 and CDR2: SNHLY, FYNNEI. The trim removed 6 bases at V and 9 bases at J, leaving 7 bases unmatched.

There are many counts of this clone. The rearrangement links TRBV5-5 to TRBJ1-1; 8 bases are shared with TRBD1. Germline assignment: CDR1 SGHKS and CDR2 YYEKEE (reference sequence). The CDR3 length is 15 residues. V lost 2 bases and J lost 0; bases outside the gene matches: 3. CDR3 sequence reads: CASSFNRGMNTEAFF. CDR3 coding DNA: TGTGCCAGCAGCTTTAACAGGGGGATGAACACTGAAGCTTTCTTT. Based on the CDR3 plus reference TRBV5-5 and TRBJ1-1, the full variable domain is DAGVTQSPTHLIKTRGQQVTLRCSPISGHKSVSWYQQVLGQGPQFIFQYYEKEERGRGNFPDRFSARQFPNYSSELNVNALLLGDSALYLCASSFNRGMNTEAFFGQGTRLTVV.

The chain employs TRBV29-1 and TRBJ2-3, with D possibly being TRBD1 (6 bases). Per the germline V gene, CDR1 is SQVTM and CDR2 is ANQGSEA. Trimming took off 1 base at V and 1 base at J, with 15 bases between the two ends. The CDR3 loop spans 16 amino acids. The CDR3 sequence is CSVEGRGRLGTDTQYF. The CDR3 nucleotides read TGCAGCGTTGAAGGCAGGGGCCGGTTAGGCACAGATACGCAGTATTTT.

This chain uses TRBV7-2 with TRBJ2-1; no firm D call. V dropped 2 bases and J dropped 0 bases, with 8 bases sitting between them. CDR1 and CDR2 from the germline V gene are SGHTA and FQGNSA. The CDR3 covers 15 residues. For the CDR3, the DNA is TGTGCCAGCAGCTTATACTCAGGCTCCTACAATGAGCAGTTCTTC. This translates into CASSLYSGSYNEQFF.

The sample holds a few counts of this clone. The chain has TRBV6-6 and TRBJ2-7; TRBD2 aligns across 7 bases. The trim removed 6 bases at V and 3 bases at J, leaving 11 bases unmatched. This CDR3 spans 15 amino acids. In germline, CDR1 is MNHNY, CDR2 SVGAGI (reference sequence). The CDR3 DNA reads TGTGCCAGCAGGCCGGGACTTGGGGGGGTCTACGAGCAGTACTTC. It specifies CASRPGLGGVYEQYF.

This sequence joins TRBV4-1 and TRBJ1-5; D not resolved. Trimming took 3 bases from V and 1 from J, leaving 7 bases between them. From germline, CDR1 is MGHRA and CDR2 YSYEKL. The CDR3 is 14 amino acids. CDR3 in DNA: TGCGCCAGCAGCCAGGTCGGGAGCAATCAGCCCCAGCATTTT. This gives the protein CASSQVGSNQPQHF.

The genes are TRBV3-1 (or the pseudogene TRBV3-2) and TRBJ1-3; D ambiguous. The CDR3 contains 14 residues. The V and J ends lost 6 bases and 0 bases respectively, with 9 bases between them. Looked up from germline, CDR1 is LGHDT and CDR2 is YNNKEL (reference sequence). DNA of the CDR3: TGTGCCAGCAGTCCAGAGGCCTCTGGAAACACCATATATTTT. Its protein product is CASSPEASGNTIYF.

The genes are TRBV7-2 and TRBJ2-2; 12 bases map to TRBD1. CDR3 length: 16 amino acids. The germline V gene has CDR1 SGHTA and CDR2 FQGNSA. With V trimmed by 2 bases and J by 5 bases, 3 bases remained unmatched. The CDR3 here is CASSLRGQGATGELFF. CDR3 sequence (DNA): TGTGCCAGCAGCTTAAGGGGACAGGGGGCAACCGGGGAGCTGTTTTTT.

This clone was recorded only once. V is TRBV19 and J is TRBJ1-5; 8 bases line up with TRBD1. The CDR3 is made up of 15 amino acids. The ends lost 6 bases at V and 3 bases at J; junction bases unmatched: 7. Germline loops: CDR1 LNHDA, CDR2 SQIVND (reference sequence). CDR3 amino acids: CASSQGQGHNQPQHF. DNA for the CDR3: TGTGCCAGTAGCCAAGGACAGGGCCACAATCAGCCCCAGCATTTT.